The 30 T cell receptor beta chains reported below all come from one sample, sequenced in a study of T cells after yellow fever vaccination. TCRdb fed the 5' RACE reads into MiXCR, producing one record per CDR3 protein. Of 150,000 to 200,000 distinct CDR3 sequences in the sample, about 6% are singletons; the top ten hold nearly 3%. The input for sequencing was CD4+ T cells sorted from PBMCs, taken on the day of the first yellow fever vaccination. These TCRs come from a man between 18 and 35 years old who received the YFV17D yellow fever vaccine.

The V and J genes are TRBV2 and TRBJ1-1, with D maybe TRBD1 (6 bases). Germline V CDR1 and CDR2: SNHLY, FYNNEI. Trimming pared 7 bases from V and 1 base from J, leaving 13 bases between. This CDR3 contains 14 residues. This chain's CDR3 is CASTLQGGNTEAFF. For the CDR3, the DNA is TGTGCCAGCACCCTACAGGGAGGGAACACTGAAGCTTTCTTT.

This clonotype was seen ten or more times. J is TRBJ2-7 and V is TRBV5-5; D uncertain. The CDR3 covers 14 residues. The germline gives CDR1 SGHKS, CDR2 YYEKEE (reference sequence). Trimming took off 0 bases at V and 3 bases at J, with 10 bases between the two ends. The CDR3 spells CASSLGQRDYEQYF. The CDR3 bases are TGTGCCAGCAGCTTGGGGCAGAGAGACTACGAGCAGTACTTC.

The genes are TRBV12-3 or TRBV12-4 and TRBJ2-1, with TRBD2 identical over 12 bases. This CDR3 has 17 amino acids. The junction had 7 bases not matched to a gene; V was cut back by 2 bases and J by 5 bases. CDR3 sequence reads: CASSLLGRLAGDNEQFF. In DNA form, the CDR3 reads TGTGCCAGCAGTTTATTGGGCCGACTAGCGGGGGACAATGAGCAGTTCTTC.

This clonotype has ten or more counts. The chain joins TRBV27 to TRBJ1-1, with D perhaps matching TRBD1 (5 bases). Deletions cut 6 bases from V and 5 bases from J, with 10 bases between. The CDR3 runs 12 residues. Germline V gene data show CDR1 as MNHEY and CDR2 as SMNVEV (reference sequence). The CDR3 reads CASRTGPTEAFF. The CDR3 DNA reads TGTGCCAGCAGGACGGGGCCTACTGAAGCTTTCTTT.

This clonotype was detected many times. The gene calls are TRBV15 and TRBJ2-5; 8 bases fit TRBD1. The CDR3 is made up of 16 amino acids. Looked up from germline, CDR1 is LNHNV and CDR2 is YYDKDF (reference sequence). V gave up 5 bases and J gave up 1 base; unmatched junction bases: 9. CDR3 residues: CATSGGTGGSQETQYF. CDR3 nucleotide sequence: TGTGCCACCAGCGGGGGAACAGGGGGTAGCCAAGAGACCCAGTACTTC.

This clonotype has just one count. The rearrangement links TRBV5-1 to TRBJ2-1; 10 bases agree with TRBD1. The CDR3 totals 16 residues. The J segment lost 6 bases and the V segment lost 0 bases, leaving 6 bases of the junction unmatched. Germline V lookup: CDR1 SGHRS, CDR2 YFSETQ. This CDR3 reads CASSLVFGQGGNEQFF. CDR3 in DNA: TGCGCCAGCAGCTTGGTGTTTGGACAGGGGGGCAATGAGCAGTTCTTC.

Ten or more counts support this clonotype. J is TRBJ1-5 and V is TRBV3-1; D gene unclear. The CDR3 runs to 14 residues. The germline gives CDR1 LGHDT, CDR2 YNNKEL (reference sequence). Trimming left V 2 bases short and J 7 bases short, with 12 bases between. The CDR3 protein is CASSQLDIGQPQHF. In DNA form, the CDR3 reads TGTGCCAGCAGCCAACTCGACATTGGGCAGCCCCAGCATTTT.

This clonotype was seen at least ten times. CDR3 DNA sequence: TGCGCCAGCAGCTTGGGAAGGGACTTCCTTCGTCCCTACGAGCAGTACTTC. It yields the protein CASSLGRDFLRPYEQYF. This chain connects TRBV5-1 to TRBJ2-7; D may be TRBD2 (6 bases). Germline CDR1 SGHRS, CDR2 YFSETQ. V was clipped by 0 bases and J by 2 bases, with 18 bases between them. This CDR3 contains 17 residues.

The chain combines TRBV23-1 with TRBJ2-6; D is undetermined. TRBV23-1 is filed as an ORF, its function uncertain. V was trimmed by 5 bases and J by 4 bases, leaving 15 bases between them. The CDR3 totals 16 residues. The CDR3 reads CASSGRHMCGANVLTF. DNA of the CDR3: TGCGCCAGCAGTGGTAGGCATATGTGCGGGGCCAACGTCCTGACTTTC.

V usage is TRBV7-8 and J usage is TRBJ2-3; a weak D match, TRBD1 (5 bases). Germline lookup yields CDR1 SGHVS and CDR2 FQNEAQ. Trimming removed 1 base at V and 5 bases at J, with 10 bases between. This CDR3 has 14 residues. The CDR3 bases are TGTGCCAGCAGCTTAGTGCAGGGTCAAGATACGCAGTATTTT. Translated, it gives CASSLVQGQDTQYF.

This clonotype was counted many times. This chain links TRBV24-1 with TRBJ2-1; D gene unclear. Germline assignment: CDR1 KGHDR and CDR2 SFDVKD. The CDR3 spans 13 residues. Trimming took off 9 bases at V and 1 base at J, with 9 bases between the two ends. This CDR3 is CATQKGSYNEQFF. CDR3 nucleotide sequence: TGTGCCACCCAGAAAGGTTCCTACAATGAGCAGTTCTTC.

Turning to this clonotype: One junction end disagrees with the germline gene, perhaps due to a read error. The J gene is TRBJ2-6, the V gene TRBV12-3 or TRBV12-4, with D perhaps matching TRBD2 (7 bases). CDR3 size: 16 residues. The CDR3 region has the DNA TGTGCCAGCAGGATACAGGGAGGGGTCGGGGCCAACATCCTGACTTTC. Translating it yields CASRIQGGVGANILTF.

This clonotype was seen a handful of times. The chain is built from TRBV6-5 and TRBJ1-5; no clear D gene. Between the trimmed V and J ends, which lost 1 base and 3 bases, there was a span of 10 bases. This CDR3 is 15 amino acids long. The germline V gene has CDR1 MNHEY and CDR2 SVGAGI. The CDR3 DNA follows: TGTGCCAGCAGTTACTTGGACCTGGACAATCAGCCCCAGCATTTT. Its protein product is CASSYLDLDNQPQHF.

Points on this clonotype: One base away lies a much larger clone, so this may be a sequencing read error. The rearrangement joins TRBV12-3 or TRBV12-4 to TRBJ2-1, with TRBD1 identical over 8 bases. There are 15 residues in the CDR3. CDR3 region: CSSSHRQGSVNEQFF. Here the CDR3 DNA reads TGTTCCAGCAGTCACCGACAGGGGTCGGTTAATGAGCAGTTCTTC.

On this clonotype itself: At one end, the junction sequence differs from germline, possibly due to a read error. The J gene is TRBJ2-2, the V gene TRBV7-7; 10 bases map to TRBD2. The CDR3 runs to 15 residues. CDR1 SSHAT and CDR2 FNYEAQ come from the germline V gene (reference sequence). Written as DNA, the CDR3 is TGTGCTAGCAGCCTAAGCGGGGGGGCCACCGGGGAGCTGTTTTTT. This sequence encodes CASSLSGGATGELFF.

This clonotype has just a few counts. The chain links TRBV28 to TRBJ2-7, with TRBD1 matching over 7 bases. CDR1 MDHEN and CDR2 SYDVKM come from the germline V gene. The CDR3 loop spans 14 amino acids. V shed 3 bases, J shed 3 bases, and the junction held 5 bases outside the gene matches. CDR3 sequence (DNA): TGTGCCAGCAGTTTGGGGACAGCCGACTACGAGCAGTACGTC. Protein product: CASSLGTADYEQYV.

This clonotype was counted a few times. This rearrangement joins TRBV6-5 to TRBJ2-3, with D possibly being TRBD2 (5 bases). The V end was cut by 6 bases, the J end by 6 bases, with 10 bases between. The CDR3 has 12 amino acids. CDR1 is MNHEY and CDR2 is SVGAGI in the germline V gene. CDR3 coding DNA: TGTGCCAGCAGCAACAGAGGGGATACGCAGTATTTT. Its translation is CASSNRGDTQYF.

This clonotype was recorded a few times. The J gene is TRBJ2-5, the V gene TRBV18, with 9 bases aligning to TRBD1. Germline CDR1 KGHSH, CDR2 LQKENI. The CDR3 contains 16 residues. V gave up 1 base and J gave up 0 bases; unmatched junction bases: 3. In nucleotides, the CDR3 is TGTGCCAGCTCACCACAGACAGGGGGAAACCAAGAGACCCAGTACTTC. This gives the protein CASSPQTGGNQETQYF.

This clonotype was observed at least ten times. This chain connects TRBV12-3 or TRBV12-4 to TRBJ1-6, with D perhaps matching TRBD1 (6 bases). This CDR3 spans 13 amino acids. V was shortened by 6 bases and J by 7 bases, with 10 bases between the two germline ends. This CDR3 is CASRTGYNSPLHF. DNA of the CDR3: TGTGCCAGCAGAACAGGGTACAATTCACCCCTCCACTTT.

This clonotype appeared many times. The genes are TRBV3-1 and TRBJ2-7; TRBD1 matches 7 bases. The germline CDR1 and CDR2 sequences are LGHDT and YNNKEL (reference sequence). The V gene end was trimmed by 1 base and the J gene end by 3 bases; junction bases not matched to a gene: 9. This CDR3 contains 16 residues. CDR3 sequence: CASSQVRHRGIYEQYF. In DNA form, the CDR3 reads TGTGCCAGCAGCCAAGTTCGTCACAGGGGAATCTACGAGCAGTACTTC.

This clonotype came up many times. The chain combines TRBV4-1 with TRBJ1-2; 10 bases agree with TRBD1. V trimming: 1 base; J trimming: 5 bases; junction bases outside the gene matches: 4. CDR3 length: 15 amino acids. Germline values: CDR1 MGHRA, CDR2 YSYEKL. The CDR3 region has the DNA TGCGCCAGCAGCCAAGGGGGACAGGGGAATTATGGCTACACCTTC. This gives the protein CASSQGGQGNYGYTF.

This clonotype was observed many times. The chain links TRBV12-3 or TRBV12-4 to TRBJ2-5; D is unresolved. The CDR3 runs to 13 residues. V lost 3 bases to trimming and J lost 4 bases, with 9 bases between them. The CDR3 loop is CASSFRVRETQYF. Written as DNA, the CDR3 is TGTGCCAGCAGTTTTAGGGTTCGAGAGACCCAGTACTTC.

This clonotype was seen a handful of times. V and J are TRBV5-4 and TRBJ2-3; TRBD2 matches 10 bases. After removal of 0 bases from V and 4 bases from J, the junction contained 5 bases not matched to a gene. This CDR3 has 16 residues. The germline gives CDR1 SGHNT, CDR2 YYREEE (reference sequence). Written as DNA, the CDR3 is TGTGCCAGCAGCTTGGATGGCCTAGCGGGGGCAGATACGCAGTATTTT. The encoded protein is CASSLDGLAGADTQYF.

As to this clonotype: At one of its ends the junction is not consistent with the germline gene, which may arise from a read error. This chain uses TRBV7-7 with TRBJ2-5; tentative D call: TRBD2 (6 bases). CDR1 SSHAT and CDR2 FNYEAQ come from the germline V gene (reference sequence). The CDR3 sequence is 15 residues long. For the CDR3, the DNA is TGTGCTAGCAGCTTAGCGGTTGGAATGGTGGAGACCCAGTACTTC. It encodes CASSLAVGMVETQYF.

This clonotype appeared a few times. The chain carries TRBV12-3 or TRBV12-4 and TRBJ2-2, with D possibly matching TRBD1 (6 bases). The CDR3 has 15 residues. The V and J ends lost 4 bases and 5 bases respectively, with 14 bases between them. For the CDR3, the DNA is TGTGCCAGCAGTTACCACAAACAGGGAACCGGGGAGCTGTTTTTT. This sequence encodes CASSYHKQGTGELFF.

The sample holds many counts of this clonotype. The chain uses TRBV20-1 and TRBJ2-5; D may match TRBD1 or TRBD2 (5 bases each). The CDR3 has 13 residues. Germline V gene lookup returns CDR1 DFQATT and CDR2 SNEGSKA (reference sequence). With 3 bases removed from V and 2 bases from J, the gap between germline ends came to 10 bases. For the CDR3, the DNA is TGCAGTGCTAGGGGGGAATTACAAGAGACCCAGTACTTC. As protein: CSARGELQETQYF.

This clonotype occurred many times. CDR3 amino acids: CASSSSQGNTIYF. CDR3 sequence (DNA): TGCGCCAGCAGCTCCTCCCAGGGAAACACCATATATTTT. The chain joins TRBV5-1 to TRBJ1-3; D not certain. Between the trimmed V and J ends, which lost 3 bases and 4 bases, there was a span of 8 bases. Germline values: CDR1 SGHRS, CDR2 YFSETQ. There are 13 residues in the CDR3.

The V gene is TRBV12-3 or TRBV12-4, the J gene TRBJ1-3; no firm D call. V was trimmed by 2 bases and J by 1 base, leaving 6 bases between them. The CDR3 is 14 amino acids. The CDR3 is CASSLRRSGNTIYF. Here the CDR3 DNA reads TGTGCCAGCAGTTTACGGAGATCTGGAAACACCATATATTTT.

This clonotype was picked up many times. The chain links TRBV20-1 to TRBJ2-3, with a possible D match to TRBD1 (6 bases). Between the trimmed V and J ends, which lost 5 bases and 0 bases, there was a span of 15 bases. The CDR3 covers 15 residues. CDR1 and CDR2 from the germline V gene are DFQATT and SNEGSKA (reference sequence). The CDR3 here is CSAASRDKSTDTQYF. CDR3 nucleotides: TGCAGTGCTGCAAGTCGGGACAAAAGCACAGATACGCAGTATTTT.

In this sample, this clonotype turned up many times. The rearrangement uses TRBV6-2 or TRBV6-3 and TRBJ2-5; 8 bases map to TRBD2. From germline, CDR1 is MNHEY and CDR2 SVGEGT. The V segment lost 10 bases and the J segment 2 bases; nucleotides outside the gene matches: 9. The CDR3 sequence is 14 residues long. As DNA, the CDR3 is TGTGCCAACCCAAAAGGGACTAGGCAAGAGACCCAGTACTTC. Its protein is CANPKGTRQETQYF.